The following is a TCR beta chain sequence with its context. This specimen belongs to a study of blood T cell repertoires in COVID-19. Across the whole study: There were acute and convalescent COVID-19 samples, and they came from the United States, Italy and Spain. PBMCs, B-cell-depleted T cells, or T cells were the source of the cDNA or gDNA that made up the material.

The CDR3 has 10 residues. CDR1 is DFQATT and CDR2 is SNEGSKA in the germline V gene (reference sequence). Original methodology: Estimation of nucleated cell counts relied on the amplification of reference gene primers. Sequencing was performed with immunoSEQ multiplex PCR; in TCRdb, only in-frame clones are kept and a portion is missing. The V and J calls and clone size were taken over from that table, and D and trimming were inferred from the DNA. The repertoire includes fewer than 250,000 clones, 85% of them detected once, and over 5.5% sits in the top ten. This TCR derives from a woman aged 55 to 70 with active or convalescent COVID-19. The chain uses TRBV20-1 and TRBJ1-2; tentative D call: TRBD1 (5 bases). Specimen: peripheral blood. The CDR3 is CSIGGYGYTF. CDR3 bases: TGCAGCATCGGGGGCTATGGCTACACCTTC.